These 25 T cell receptor beta chains were sequenced from one sample in a study of blood T cell repertoires in COVID-19. Using immunoSEQ multiplex PCR, the repertoire was profiled, and TCRdb retains in-frame clones only, with some absent. This sample carries 150,000 to 200,000 clones, around 80% of them seen once, and the ten largest clones take around 7%. The sample was peripheral blood. Source of these receptors: a man in his sixties or seventies with active or convalescent COVID-19.

The V gene is TRBV9, the J gene TRBJ2-2; 9 bases are shared with TRBD1. J lost 5 bases, V lost 0 bases, and 5 bases had no gene match. This CDR3 has 16 residues. The germline V gene has CDR1 SGDLS and CDR2 YYNGEE. CDR3 in amino acids: CASSVATTGGTGELFF. CDR3 DNA sequence: TGTGCCAGCAGCGTAGCTACGACAGGGGGAACCGGGGAGCTGTTTTTT.

V and J are TRBV18 and TRBJ1-5; no firm D call. The germline gives CDR1 KGHSH, CDR2 LQKENI. CDR3 length equals 16 residues. The germline V and J ends were trimmed by 3 bases and 0 bases, with 12 bases remaining between them. The CDR3 here is CASSPAQSYSNQPQHF. The CDR3, as DNA: TGTGCCAGCTCACCGGCCCAATCGTATAGCAATCAGCCCCAGCATTTT.

The gene calls are TRBV29-1 and TRBJ2-3; D unclear. V was cut by 4 bases and J by 0 bases, with 14 bases left in between. This CDR3 spans 15 amino acids. Per germline, CDR1 SQVTM and CDR2 ANQGSEA. The CDR3 region is CSVGGAPPSTDTQYF. CDR3 bases: TGCAGCGTTGGAGGCGCTCCCCCTAGCACAGATACGCAGTATTTT.

This rearrangement joins TRBV14 to TRBJ2-5; maybe TRBD1 (6 bases). Germline V lookup: CDR1 SGHDN, CDR2 FVKESK. This CDR3 has 16 amino acids. Trimming took off 6 bases at V and 5 bases at J, with 22 bases between the two ends. Here the CDR3 reads CASSRKQGGRSETQYF. CDR3 sequence (DNA): TGTGCCAGCAGTCGGAAACAGGGTGGACGTTCGGAGACCCAGTACTTC.

The chain carries TRBV10-1 and TRBJ1-1; D is unclear. With 3 bases removed from V and 1 base from J, the gap between germline ends came to 9 bases. The CDR3 is made up of 14 amino acids. Germline V gives CDR1 WNHNN, CDR2 SYGVQD (reference sequence). The CDR3: CASSDGPPNTEAFF. The CDR3 coding sequence is TGCGCCAGCAGTGATGGGCCCCCGAACACTGAAGCTTTCTTT.

In this sample, this clone turned up a few times. V gene TRBV6-5 combines with J gene TRBJ1-1, with a possible D match to TRBD1 (6 bases). CDR1 and CDR2 from the germline V gene are MNHEY and SVGAGI. Trimming removed 11 bases at V and 0 bases at J, with 16 bases between. This CDR3 comprises 14 residues. Here the CDR3 DNA reads TGTGCCGCATATAACCAGGGGTTGAACACTGAAGCTTTCTTT. Translated: CAAYNQGLNTEAFF.

CDR3 region: CASSREGGGAETQYF. In DNA form, the CDR3 reads TGTGCCAGCAGTAGAGAAGGCGGGGGGGCGGAGACCCAGTACTTC. J is TRBJ2-5 and V is TRBV2, with 9 positions matching TRBD2. J gave up 5 bases and V 5 bases, and 9 bases lay outside the gene matches. The CDR3 sequence is 15 residues long. Germline values: CDR1 SNHLY, CDR2 FYNNEI.

The chain recombines TRBV19 with TRBJ2-7, with a weak D call TRBD1 (5 bases). The CDR3 loop spans 13 amino acids. Germline V gene sequence: CDR1 LNHDA, CDR2 SQIVND (reference sequence). The ends were cut back, 5 bases at V and 2 bases at J, with 10 bases in the middle. The CDR3 nucleotides read TGTGCCAGTAGTCCAGGGCCACCCTACGAGCAGTACTTC. Protein sequence: CASSPGPPYEQYF.

This chain joins TRBV20-1 and TRBJ2-1, with D possibly matching TRBD2 (5 bases). The CDR3 runs to 11 residues. Germline V gives CDR1 DFQATT, CDR2 SNEGSKA (reference sequence). Deletions cut 6 bases from V and 4 bases from J, with 7 bases between. The CDR3, as DNA: TGCAGTGCCACTAGGTACAATGAGCAGTTCTTC. It encodes CSATRYNEQFF.

V gene TRBV29-1 combines with J gene TRBJ2-7, with unresolved D. CDR1 is SQVTM and CDR2 is ANQGSEA in the germline V gene. Trimming removed 7 bases at V and 1 base at J, with 14 bases between. The CDR3 loop spans 13 amino acids. The CDR3 DNA reads TGCAGCGCAGCCGGGTCTTCTTCCTACGAGCAGTACTTC. It encodes CSAAGSSSYEQYF.

The rearrangement uses TRBV24-1 and TRBJ1-5; 7 bases map to TRBD1. V was clipped by 5 bases and J by 6 bases; unmatched bases: 3. The V gene's germline CDR1 is KGHDR and CDR2 SFDVKD. The CDR3 is made up of 13 amino acids. The CDR3, as DNA: TGTGCCACCAGTGGAGGGGGCGGTCAGCCCCAGCATTTT. It codes for CATSGGGGQPQHF.

This rearrangement joins TRBV9 to TRBJ2-3; a weak D match, TRBD1 (6 bases). The V end was cut by 1 base, the J end by 0 bases, with 21 bases between. Germline CDR1 SGDLS, CDR2 YYNGEE. The CDR3 is made up of 19 amino acids. The CDR3 nucleotides read TGTGCCAGCAGCGTAACCCCCCTTTGGGGGCCTGAAAGCACAGATACGCAGTATTTT. It encodes CASSVTPLWGPESTDTQYF.

This clone was observed a handful of times. The V and J genes are TRBV18 and TRBJ1-6, with D perhaps TRBD1 (5 bases). Germline V gene data show CDR1 as KGHSH and CDR2 as LQKENI. Trimming shortened V by 5 bases and J by 9 bases, and 17 bases separated the two germline ends. The CDR3 sequence is 15 residues long. CDR3 region: CASSNQEGLGSPLHF. The DNA for the CDR3 is TGTGCCAGCTCAAATCAGGAGGGGTTAGGTTCACCCCTCCACTTT.

This rearrangement joins TRBV7-2 to TRBJ2-3; D is perhaps TRBD1 (5 bases). Germline V gene data show CDR1 as SGHTA and CDR2 as FQGNSA. The CDR3 is made up of 15 amino acids. V was clipped by 7 bases and J by 0 bases, with 14 bases between them. The CDR3 loop is CASTGLQVSTDTQYF. In DNA, the CDR3 is TGTGCCAGCACGGGTCTACAGGTCAGCACAGATACGCAGTATTTT.

This chain joins TRBV5-6 and TRBJ2-3; 10 nucleotides agree with TRBD1. Germline CDR1 and CDR2: SGHDT and YYEEEE. The junction had 6 bases not matched to a gene; V was cut back by 4 bases and J by 4 bases. The CDR3 is made up of 15 amino acids. The CDR3 is CASSGGGTGADTQYF. The CDR3 DNA is TGTGCCAGCAGCGGCGGGGGGACAGGGGCAGATACGCAGTATTTT.

The chain employs TRBV5-1 and TRBJ1-4, with D tentatively TRBD1 (5 bases). Germline loops: CDR1 SGHRS, CDR2 YFSETQ. Trimming took off 2 bases at V and 5 bases at J, with 13 bases between the two ends. The CDR3 has 15 residues. The CDR3 here is CASSLTTGPNEKLFF. DNA of the CDR3: TGCGCCAGCAGCTTAACTACAGGCCCAAATGAAAAACTGTTTTTT.

The chain is built from TRBV7-2 and TRBJ2-5; 12 bases line up with TRBD2. The CDR3 contains 14 residues. CDR1 SGHTA and CDR2 FQGNSA come from the germline V gene. The V segment lost 5 bases and the J segment 5 bases; nucleotides outside the gene matches: 3. The CDR3 reads CASSRTSGVETQYF. As DNA, the CDR3 is TGTGCCAGCAGCCGGACTAGCGGGGTGGAGACCCAGTACTTC.

The genes are TRBV11-2 and TRBJ2-7; no clear D. This CDR3 spans 12 amino acids. The germline V and J ends were trimmed by 0 bases and 6 bases, with 6 bases remaining between them. Germline loops: CDR1 SGHAT, CDR2 FQNNGV. Written as DNA, the CDR3 is TGTGCCAGCAGCTTAGATCTAGGCGAGCAGTACTTC. Amino acid sequence: CASSLDLGEQYF.

The rearrangement links TRBV29-1 to TRBJ1-2; 8 bases agree with TRBD1. Germline V gene sequence: CDR1 SQVTM, CDR2 ANQGSEA. The CDR3 runs 13 residues. CDR3 bases: TGCAGTGACGCAGGGGGCGCCGGCTATGGCTACACCTTC. This codes for CSDAGGAGYGYTF.

This rearrangement joins TRBV20-1 to TRBJ1-1, with a weak D call TRBD1 (5 bases). CDR3 length: 13 amino acids. Germline V gene sequence: CDR1 DFQATT, CDR2 SNEGSKA (reference sequence). Trimming cost V 3 bases and J 1 base, with 9 bases left between them. The CDR3 region has the DNA TGCAGTGCTAGTGGACAATGGAACACTGAAGCTTTCTTT. The encoded protein is CSASGQWNTEAFF.

This clone was picked up a small number of times. The chain carries TRBV29-1 and TRBJ1-1; D perhaps matches TRBD1 (6 bases). The CDR3 has 14 residues. Trimming took off 4 bases at V and 6 bases at J, with 18 bases between the two ends. CDR1 is SQVTM, CDR2 ANQGSEA, per germline. The CDR3 DNA follows: TGCAGCGTTGTCTCCTCGGCAGGGGACCCTGAAGCTTTCTTT. Protein sequence: CSVVSSAGDPEAFF.

The chain uses TRBV11-2 and TRBJ2-3, with a weak D call TRBD2 (6 bases). Germline CDR1 SGHAT, CDR2 FQNNGV. The length of the CDR3 is 16 residues. V was cut by 4 bases and J by 0 bases, with 14 bases left in between. CDR3 sequence: CASSSGGGSSTDTQYF. CDR3 DNA sequence: TGTGCCAGCAGCTCCGGGGGTGGGTCTAGCACAGATACGCAGTATTTT. The full variable domain, with the rest looked up from reference TRBV11-2 and TRBJ2-3, is EAGVAQSPRYKIIEKRQSVAFWCNPISGHATLYWYQQILGQGPKLLIQFQNNGVVDDSQLPKDRFSAERLKGVDSTLKIQPAKLEDSAVYLCASSSGGGSSTDTQYFGPGTRLTVL.

The rearrangement uses TRBV6-5 and TRBJ2-2; TRBD1 matches at 10 bases. This CDR3 comprises 14 residues. Germline trimming cut 5 bases from V and 6 bases from J; bases unmatched to any gene: 3. The germline gives CDR1 MNHEY, CDR2 SVGAGI. In DNA form, the CDR3 reads TGTGCCAGCAGTAGGGACAGGGGTCCCGGGGAGCTGTTTTTT. This translates into CASSRDRGPGELFF.

V is TRBV6-2 or TRBV6-3 and J is TRBJ2-7; possibly TRBD2 for D (5 bases). The CDR3 has 18 amino acids. CDR1 MNHEY and CDR2 SVGEGT come from the germline V gene. The V end lost 0 bases, the J end lost 0 bases, and 18 bases lay between the germline ends. In DNA, the CDR3 is TGTGCCAGCAGTTACTCGATCAACGCTCCGGGAAGCTCCTACGAGCAGTACTTC. Encoded protein: CASSYSINAPGSSYEQYF.

The chain has TRBV18 and TRBJ1-2; D is perhaps TRBD1 (5 bases). V dropped 3 bases and J dropped 4 bases, with 12 bases sitting between them. The CDR3 is 14 residues long. Germline assignment: CDR1 KGHSH and CDR2 LQKENI. The DNA for the CDR3 is TGTGCCAGCTCACCGGTGAGAGACAGCTATGGCTACACCTTC. Translation: CASSPVRDSYGYTF.